This T cell receptor beta chain was documented in a study of spatial heterogeneity in lung cancer (dated by TCRdb to about 2019). For the wider study: Beta-chain transcripts were consistently detected in greater numbers than alpha-chain transcripts, which likely reflects a higher abundance of beta-chain transcripts. TCR transcript counts in tumor regions correlated strongly with a T cell transcriptional module score from matched bulk RNA-seq. In the raw uncorrected reads, each unique combination of TCR and UMI appeared on average more than ten times. Nonsynonymous mutation counts, determined by whole-exome sequencing of tumor tissue, were related to TCR repertoire features. The study quantitatively compared TCR alpha and beta repertoires across multiple tumor regions, matched nontumor lung and blood in non-small cell lung cancer. Both alpha and beta chains were TCR-sequenced in samples taken at surgery, namely 220 tumor regions, around 61 matched nontumor lung samples and around 53 PBMC samples. Overall results and qualifications from the work: The tumor nonsynonymous mutation count correlated with the number of expanded alpha and beta TCRs within the tumor. Additional single-cell paired TCR alpha and beta sequencing was considered necessary to confirm, at a functional level, the hypothesis that regional TCRs recognize regional mutations. TCR-seq coverage of tumor T cells was estimated to be only 7% to 7.5% for alpha chains and roughly 14% for beta chains. Counts of ubiquitous and regional expanded TCRs were found to correlate with counts of ubiquitous and regional nonsynonymous mutations, respectively.

V loses 5 bases at its end and J loses 0 bases; junction bases beyond the gene matches: 9. The CDR3 sequence holds 16 residues, the cysteine and phenylalanine included. The read is trimmed to its CDR3 DNA, 48 bases read in frame from base 1. Library prep was done by 5' RACE. This sample was sequenced with a NextSeq 500. The TCR library protocol attached a unique molecular identifier to each TCR cDNA molecule to allow correction of PCR and sequencing errors. For the original study's pipeline: TCR identification, UMI-based error correction and CDR3 extraction were all carried out with Decombinator tools. TCRs above a frequency of 2 per 1,000, corresponding to the top 1% of the tumor frequency distribution, were defined as expanded. Expanded tumor TCRs statistically deemed absent (corrected P<0.05) from at least one tumor region were classed as regional, and all other expanded tumor TCRs were classed as ubiquitous. Rényi diversity was computed with the R vegan package after subsampling each repertoire 100 times to 5,000 TCRs. CDR3 similarity networks were constructed using string-kernel similarity of amino acid triplets, with links drawn between CDR3s whose pairwise similarity was above 0.82. TCRdb ran its own pipeline on the public reads, namely fastp trimming at Q25 and MiXCR clone calling, and kept in-frame beta chains. Every entry covers one CDR3 protein and lists the most common genes and DNA from its rows. The V and J calls were determined by TCRdb, not by the authors. The sample contains 650 to 850 distinct CDR3 sequences, 30% to 45% of them found a single time. The ten biggest clones cover 25% to 35% of the sample.

The sample's time point label, decoded: sample taken at primary tumor resection. Donors were over 60 patients with early-stage, untreated non-small cell lung cancer from the lung TRACERx cohort. Without any cell sorting, TCR sequencing was performed on whole RNA extracted either from tumor and nontumor lung tissue or from cryopreserved PBMC samples. Only patients with enough RNA available from two or more tumor regions were chosen for TCR sequencing. Before being selected, tumor and adjacent nontumor lung specimens were reviewed by a lung pathologist. On this clonotype itself: The specificity of this receptor is unknown. There are no base qualities to consult, and no much larger clone falls within one base.

Sequencing used lung tumor tissue, obtained at surgery. Here the chain combines TRBV12-3 or TRBV12-4 and TRBJ1-1; 7 junctional bases match TRBD1. This receptor was taken from a male donor with early-stage non-small cell lung cancer. The CDR3: CASSKGGGGVNTEAFF. The sequenced DNA is TGTGCCAGCAGTAAAGGGGGCGGCGGGGTGAACACTGAAGCTTTCTTT.